This T cell receptor beta chain derives from a study of blood T cell repertoires in COVID-19. Study summary: The United States, Italy and Spain supplied acute and convalescent COVID-19 samples.

The assay was immunoSEQ multiplex PCR, and TCRdb's table has in-frame clones only and misses some. The sample lists around 300,000 clones; roughly 86% were seen once. Sequencing was carried out using peripheral blood. This clonotype originated in a young woman who had recovered from COVID-19.

The CDR3, as DNA: TGTGCCAGCAGCCCCAGCGTGTCAGCTTTAAATGGCTACACCTTC. It encodes CASSPSVSALNGYTF. V is TRBV7-2 and J is TRBJ1-2, with D hard to call. With 5 bases removed from V and 6 bases from J, the gap between germline ends came to 19 bases. Germline V lookup: CDR1 SGHTA, CDR2 FQGNSA. The CDR3 totals 15 residues.